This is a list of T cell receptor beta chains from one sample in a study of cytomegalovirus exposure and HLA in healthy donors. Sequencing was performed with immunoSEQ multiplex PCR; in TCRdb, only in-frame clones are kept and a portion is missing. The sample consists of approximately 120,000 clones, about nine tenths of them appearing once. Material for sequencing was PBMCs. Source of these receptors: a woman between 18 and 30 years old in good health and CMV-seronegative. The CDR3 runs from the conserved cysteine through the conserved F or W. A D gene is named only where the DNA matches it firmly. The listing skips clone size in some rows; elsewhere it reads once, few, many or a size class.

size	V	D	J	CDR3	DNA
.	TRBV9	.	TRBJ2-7	CASSVEVGAPYEQYF	TGTGCCAGCAGCGTAGAGGTAGGGGCCCCCTACGAGCAGTACTTC
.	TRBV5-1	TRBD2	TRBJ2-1	CASSWGLAVGNEQFF	TGCGCCAGCAGCTGGGGACTAGCGGTTGGGAATGAGCAGTTCTTC
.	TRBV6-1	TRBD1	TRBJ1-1	CAGGTGQPGRTEAFF	TGTGCCGGCGGGACAGGTCAACCCGGTAGGACTGAAGCTTTCTTT
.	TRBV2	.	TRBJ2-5	CASSDWAFQETQYF	TGTGCCAGCAGTGACTGGGCCTTTCAAGAGACCCAGTACTTC
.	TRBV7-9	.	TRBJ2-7	CASSTQVFDEQYF	TGTGCCAGCAGTACACAGGTTTTCGACGAGCAGTACTTC
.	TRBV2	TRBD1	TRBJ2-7	CASSGQGAGYEQYF	TGTGCCAGCAGTGGGCAGGGGGCGGGCTACGAGCAGTACTTC
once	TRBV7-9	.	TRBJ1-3	CASSFGDRPNTIYF	TGTGCCAGCAGCTTTGGTGACAGGCCGAACACCATATATTTT
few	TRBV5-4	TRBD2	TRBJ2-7	CASSFLSVSGGSPNYEQYF	TGTGCCAGCAGCTTTTTATCCGTTAGCGGGGGGTCACCTAACTACGAGCAGTACTTC
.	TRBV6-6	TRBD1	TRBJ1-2	CASSYYSRQGQDGYTF	TGTGCCAGCAGTTACTACTCCCGACAGGGGCAGGATGGCTACACCTTC
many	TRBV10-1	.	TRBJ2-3	CASSVGSRGTDTQYF	TGCGCCAGCAGTGTAGGGAGTAGAGGCACAGATACGCAGTATTTT
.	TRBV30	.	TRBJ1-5	CAWSVTDNQPQHF	TGTGCCTGGAGCGTGACAGACAATCAGCCCCAGCATTTT
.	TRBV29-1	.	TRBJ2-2	CSVVFFRGAPGTGELFF	TGCAGCGTTGTTTTTTTTCGGGGGGCGCCGGGCACCGGGGAGCTGTTTTTT
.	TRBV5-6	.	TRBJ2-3	CASSPGRGWGTDTQYF	TGTGCCAGCAGCCCAGGGCGGGGATGGGGAACAGATACGCAGTATTTT
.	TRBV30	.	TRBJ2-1	CAWSRNEQFF	TGTGCCTGGAGCAGAAATGAGCAGTTCTTC
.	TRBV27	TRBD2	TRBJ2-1	CASSVSSGTYNEQFF	TGTGCCAGCAGTGTATCTAGCGGTACTTACAATGAGCAGTTCTTC
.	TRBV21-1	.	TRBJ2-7	CASSKEKTALSYEQYF	TGTGCCAGCAGCAAAGAGAAAACAGCCCTCTCCTACGAGCAGTACTTC
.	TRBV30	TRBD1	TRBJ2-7	CAWSHDRGSYEQYF	TGTGCCTGGAGTCACGACAGGGGGTCCTACGAGCAGTACTTC
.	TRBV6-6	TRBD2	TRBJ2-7	CASSYQTSGIYEQYF	TGTGCCAGCAGTTATCAGACTAGCGGGATCTACGAGCAGTACTTC
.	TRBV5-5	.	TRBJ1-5	CASSLGDIPTWPQHF	TGTGCCAGCAGCTTGGGGGACATACCTACGTGGCCCCAGCATTTT
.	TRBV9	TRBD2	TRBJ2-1	CASSVGTSSYNEQFF	TGTGCCAGCAGCGTCGGGACTAGTTCCTACAATGAGCAGTTCTTC
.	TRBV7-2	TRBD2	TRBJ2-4	CASSSPLRRTAGDIQYF	TGTGCCAGCAGCTCCCCTCTTCGGCGGACAGCGGGGGACATTCAGTACTTC
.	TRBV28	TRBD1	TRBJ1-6	CASCDTGGNSPLHF	TGTGCCAGTTGTGACACAGGGGGAAATTCACCCCTCCACTTT
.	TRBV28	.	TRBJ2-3	CASSLVLFFTDTQYF	TGTGCCAGCAGTTTAGTGTTGTTCTTCACAGATACGCAGTATTTT
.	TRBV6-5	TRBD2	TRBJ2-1	CASAWGGWDNEQFF	TGTGCCAGCGCGTGGGGGGGATGGGACAATGAGCAGTTCTTC
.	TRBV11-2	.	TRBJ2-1	CASSLYEGSYNEQFF	TGTGCCAGCAGCCTTTATGAGGGCTCCTACAATGAGCAGTTCTTC
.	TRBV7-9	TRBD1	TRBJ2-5	CASSFTAGQGEETQYF	TGTGCCAGCAGCTTCACGGCGGGACAGGGAGAAGAGACCCAGTACTTC
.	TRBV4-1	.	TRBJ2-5	CASSQGEDRASGETQYF	TGCGCCAGCAGCCAGGGCGAGGACAGGGCTAGCGGAGAGACCCAGTACTTC
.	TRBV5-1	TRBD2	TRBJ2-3	CASSLAPGGPDTQYF	TGCGCCAGCAGCTTGGCCCCGGGAGGCCCAGATACGCAGTATTTT
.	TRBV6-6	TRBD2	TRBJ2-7	CATNPSGTYEQYF	TGTGCCACCAACCCTAGCGGAACCTACGAGCAGTACTTC
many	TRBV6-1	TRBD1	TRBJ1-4	CASSEGTGFEKLFF	TGTGCCAGCAGTGAAGGGACAGGGTTTGAAAAACTGTTTTTT
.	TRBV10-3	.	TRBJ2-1	CAISDWDSSNEQFF	TGTGCCATCAGTGACTGGGACTCGAGCAATGAGCAGTTCTTC
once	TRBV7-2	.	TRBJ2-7	CASSQNRVDEQYF	TGTGCCAGCAGCCAGAACAGGGTCGACGAGCAGTACTTC
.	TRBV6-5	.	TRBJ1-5	CASSYGAGRQPQHF	TGTGCCAGCAGTTACGGAGCAGGGAGGCAGCCCCAGCATTTT
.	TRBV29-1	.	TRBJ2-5	CSVEAGIETQYF	TGCAGCGTTGAGGCGGGGATAGAGACCCAGTACTTC
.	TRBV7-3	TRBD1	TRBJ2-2	CASRGTDGTGELFF	TGTGCCAGCAGGGGGACAGACGGGACCGGGGAGCTGTTTTTT
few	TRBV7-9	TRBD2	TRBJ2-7	CASSSSSGSYEQYF	TGTGCCAGCAGCTCCTCTAGCGGCTCCTACGAGCAGTACTTC
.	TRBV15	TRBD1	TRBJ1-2	CATSRGQQASNYGYTF	TGTGCCACCAGCAGGGGACAGCAAGCCTCAAACTATGGCTACACCTTC